This TCR beta chain appears in the sequencing data of a study of T cell responses to AZD1222 COVID-19 vaccine. The study, taken as a whole, reports: Sampled repertoires all dated from after the peak T cell response. Reportedly, nearly half of unique spike TCRs recognized epitopes outside B.1.351/B.1.1.7 mutations. White British ancestry dominated among donors, who included more females, and clonal diversity was possibly underestimated.

Combined were second doses at about 4 or about 12 weeks. V was pared by 5 bases and J by 6 bases, with 7 bases of the junction left unmatched. Looked up from germline, CDR1 is SGHTA and CDR2 is FQGTGA. The CDR3 spans 13 residues. Remarks on this clone: Its target is unknown.

The data were produced by immunoSEQ multiplex PCR, yet TCRdb's version contains in-frame clones alone and is incomplete. Of around 150,000 clones in the sample, approximately 92% were seen once. V gene TRBV7-3 combines with J gene TRBJ2-7, with 7 bases aligning to TRBD1. This TCR came from an adult who received the AZD1222 COVID-19 vaccine. The material was peripheral blood, obtained 28 days after the second AZD1222 dose. The CDR3 DNA sequence: TGTGCCAGCAGCGCCACTTCAGGGGGCGAGCAGTACTTC. This codes for CASSATSGGEQYF.